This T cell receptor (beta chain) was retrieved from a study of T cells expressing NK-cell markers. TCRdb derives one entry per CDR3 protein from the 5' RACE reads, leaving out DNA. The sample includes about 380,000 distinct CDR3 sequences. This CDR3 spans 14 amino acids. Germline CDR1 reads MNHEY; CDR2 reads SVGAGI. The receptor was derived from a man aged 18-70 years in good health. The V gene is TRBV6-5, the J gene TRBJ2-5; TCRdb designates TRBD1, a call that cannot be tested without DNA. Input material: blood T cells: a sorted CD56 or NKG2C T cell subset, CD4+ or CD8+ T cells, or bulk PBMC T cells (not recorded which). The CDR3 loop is CASSYSSGAVTQYF.